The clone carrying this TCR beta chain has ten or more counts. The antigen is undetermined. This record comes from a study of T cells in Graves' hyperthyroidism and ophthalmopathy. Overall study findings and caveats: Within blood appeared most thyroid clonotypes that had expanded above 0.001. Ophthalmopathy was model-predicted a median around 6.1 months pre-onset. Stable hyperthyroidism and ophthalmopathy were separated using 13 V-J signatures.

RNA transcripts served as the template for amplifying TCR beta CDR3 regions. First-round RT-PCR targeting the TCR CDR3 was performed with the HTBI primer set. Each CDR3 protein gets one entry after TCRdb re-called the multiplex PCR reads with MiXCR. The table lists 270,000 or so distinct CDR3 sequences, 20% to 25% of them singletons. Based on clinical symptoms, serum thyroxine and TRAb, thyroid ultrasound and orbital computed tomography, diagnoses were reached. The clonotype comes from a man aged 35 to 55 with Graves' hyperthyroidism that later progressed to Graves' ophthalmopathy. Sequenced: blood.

The CDR3 protein is CAISANPGTSGSSNYEQYF. CDR3 sequence (DNA): TGTGCCATCAGCGCTAACCCCGGGACTAGCGGGAGTTCAAATTACGAGCAGTACTTC. V and J are TRBV10-3 and TRBJ2-7, with 14 bases lining up with TRBD2. CDR1 and CDR2 from the germline V gene are ENHRY and SYGVKD. The CDR3 covers 19 residues. The ends lost 6 bases at V and 4 bases at J; junction bases unmatched: 17.